These 11 T cell receptor beta chains were sequenced from one sample in a study of OX40 agonist ivuxolimab in advanced cancers. Sequencing used immunoSEQ multiplex PCR; TCRdb keeps in-frame clones, though not all of them. The table shows approximately 40,000 clones, with approximately 81% occurring only once. The sample here was CD4+ or CD8+ T cells sorted from blood, taken in a trial of the OX40 agonist ivuxolimab. The receptor set was obtained from an adult with an advanced solid tumor such as melanoma, head and neck, liver or kidney cancer.

CDR3 in amino acids: CASSYSAGAGGELFF. In nucleotides, the CDR3 is TGTGCCAGCAGTTACTCTGCAGGGGCGGGCGGGGAGCTGTTTTTT. The J gene is TRBJ2-2, the V gene TRBV6-5, with D possibly TRBD1 on 6 matching bases. CDR3 length: 15 amino acids. Deletions cut 0 bases from V and 7 bases from J, with 12 bases between. Germline assignment: CDR1 MNHEY and CDR2 SVGAGI.

The chain combines TRBV5-5 with TRBJ1-3, with D hard to call. Deletions cut 4 bases from V and 0 bases from J, with 14 bases between. This CDR3 has 16 amino acids. Germline CDR1 is SGHKS and CDR2 is YYEKEE (reference sequence). CDR3 nucleotide sequence: TGTGCCAGCAGCCTCGGACGCAGCTCCTCTGGAAACACCATATATTTT. Residues: CASSLGRSSSGNTIYF.

This clone turned up a few times. The J gene is TRBJ1-1, the V gene TRBV16; perhaps TRBD1 as D (5 bases). This CDR3 is built from 12 residues. Trimming left V 3 bases short and J 5 bases short, with 7 bases between. Germline V CDR1 and CDR2: KGHSY, FQNENV. The CDR3 nucleotides read TGTGCCAGCAGCCAGGGGGGGACTGAAGCTTTCTTT. Translated, it gives CASSQGGTEAFF.

By share of the sample, this clone is medium-sized (0.01 to 0.1%). This chain joins TRBV18 and TRBJ2-3; D unresolved. V was pared by 3 bases and J by 2 bases, with 12 bases between. The CDR3 length is 15 residues. CDR1 and CDR2 (germline): KGHSH, LQKENI. The CDR3 coding sequence is TGTGCCAGCTCACCTAGCTCCTCCTACACAGATACGCAGTATTTT. This codes for CASSPSSSYTDTQYF.

This sequence joins TRBV9 and TRBJ1-5; D call uncertain. CDR1 and CDR2 (germline): SGDLS, YYNGEE. V lost 6 bases and J 4 bases, leaving 14 bases between the germline ends. This CDR3 spans 14 amino acids. The CDR3 nucleotides read TGTGCCAGCACGCCAGGAGTTGCAAATCAGCCCCAGCATTTT. It is translated as CASTPGVANQPQHF.

The chain is built from TRBV9 and TRBJ2-3; D may correspond to TRBD1 or TRBD2 (5 bases each). Deletions cut 3 bases from V and 5 bases from J, with 13 bases between. There are 14 residues in the CDR3. Germline V CDR1 and CDR2: SGDLS, YYNGEE. DNA for the CDR3: TGTGCCAGCAGCGGGGGACCAGCGATAGATACGCAGTATTTT. It codes for CASSGGPAIDTQYF.

This chain uses TRBV13 with TRBJ1-1, with a possible D match to TRBD1 (6 bases). Trimming took 4 bases from V and 6 from J, leaving 12 bases between them. Germline lookup yields CDR1 PRHDT and CDR2 FYEKMQ (reference sequence). This CDR3 has 13 residues. The CDR3 sequence: CASSSWTEPEAFF. The CDR3 DNA reads TGTGCCAGCAGCTCTTGGACAGAGCCTGAAGCTTTCTTT.

V and J are TRBV7-9 and TRBJ2-5; D is possibly TRBD2 (5 bases). Looked up from germline, CDR1 is SEHNR and CDR2 is FQNEAQ (reference sequence). The length of the CDR3 is 14 residues. The ends were cut back, 8 bases at V and 5 bases at J, with 18 bases in the middle. CDR3: CASLLDTREETQYF. CDR3 sequence (DNA): TGTGCCAGCTTATTGGATACTAGGGAGGAGACCCAGTACTTC.

This chain links TRBV7-9 with TRBJ1-2; D is uncertain. V shed 5 bases and J shed 3 bases, with 25 bases lying between them. Germline CDR1 reads SEHNR; CDR2 reads FQNEAQ (reference sequence). This CDR3 is 18 amino acids long. CDR3 sequence: CASSLKVGIVQEDYGYTF. Written as DNA, the CDR3 is TGTGCCAGCAGCCTAAAAGTGGGGATCGTCCAGGAGGACTATGGCTACACCTTC.

The rearrangement uses TRBV11-3 and TRBJ2-3; D not certain. The V gene's germline CDR1 is SGHNT and CDR2 YENEEA. V shed 3 bases and J shed 4 bases, with 11 bases lying between them. The CDR3 contains 14 residues. The CDR3 DNA is TGTGCCAGCAGCTTGGCGAGTCTCCCAGATACGCAGTATTTT. Protein: CASSLASLPDTQYF.

The chain couples TRBV2 to TRBJ2-7, with D possibly TRBD2 on 5 matching bases. V lost 4 bases, J lost 2 bases, and 12 bases lay in between. This CDR3 region has 14 residues. The germline V gene encodes CDR1 SNHLY and CDR2 FYNNEI. This CDR3 reads CASSGERSPYEQYF. DNA for the CDR3: TGTGCCAGCAGTGGGGAGCGGTCTCCCTACGAGCAGTACTTC.